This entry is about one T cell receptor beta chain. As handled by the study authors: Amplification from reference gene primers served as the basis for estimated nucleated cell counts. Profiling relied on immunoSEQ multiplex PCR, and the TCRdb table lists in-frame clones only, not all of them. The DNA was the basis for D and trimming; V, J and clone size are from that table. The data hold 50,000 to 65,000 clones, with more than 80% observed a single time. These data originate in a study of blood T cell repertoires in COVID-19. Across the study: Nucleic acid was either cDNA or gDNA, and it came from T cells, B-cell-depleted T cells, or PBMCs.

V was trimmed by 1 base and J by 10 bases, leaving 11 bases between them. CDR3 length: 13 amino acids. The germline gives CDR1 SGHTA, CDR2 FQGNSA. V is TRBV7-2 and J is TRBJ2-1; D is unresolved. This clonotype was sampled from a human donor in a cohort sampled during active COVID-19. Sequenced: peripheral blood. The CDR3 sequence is CASSLVLGGEQFF. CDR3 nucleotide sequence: TGTGCCAGCAGCTTAGTTTTAGGCGGCGAGCAGTTCTTC.